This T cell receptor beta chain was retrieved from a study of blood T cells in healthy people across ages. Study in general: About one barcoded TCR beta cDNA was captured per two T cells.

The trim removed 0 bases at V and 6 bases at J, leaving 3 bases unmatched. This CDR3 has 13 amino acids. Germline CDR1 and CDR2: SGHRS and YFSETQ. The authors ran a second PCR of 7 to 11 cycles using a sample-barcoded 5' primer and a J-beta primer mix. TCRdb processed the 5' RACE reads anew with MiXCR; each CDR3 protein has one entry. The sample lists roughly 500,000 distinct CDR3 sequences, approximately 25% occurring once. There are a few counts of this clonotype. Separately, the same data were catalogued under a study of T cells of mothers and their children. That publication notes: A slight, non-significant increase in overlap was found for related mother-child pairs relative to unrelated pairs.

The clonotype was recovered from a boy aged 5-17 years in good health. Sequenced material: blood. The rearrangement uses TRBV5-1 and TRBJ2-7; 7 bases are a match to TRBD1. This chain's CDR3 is CASSLERQGEQYF. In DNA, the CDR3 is TGCGCCAGCAGCTTGGAGAGACAGGGCGAGCAGTACTTC.